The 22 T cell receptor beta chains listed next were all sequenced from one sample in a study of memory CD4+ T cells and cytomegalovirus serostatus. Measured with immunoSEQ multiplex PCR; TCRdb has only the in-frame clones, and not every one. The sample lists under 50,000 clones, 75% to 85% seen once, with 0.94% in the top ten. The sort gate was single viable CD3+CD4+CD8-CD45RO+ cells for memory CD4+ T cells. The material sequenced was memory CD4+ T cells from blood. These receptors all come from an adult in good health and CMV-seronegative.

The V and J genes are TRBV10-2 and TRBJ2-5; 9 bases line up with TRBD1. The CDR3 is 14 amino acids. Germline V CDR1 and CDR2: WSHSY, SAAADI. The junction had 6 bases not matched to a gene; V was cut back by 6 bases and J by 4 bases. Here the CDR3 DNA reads TGCGCCAGCAGCCGGGACAGGGATCGAGAGACCCAGTACTTC. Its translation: CASSRDRDRETQYF.

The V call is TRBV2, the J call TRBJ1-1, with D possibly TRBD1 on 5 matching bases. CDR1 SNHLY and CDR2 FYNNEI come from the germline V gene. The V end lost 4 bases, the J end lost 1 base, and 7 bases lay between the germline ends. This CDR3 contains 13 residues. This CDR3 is CASSGQTNTEAFF. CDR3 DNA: TGTGCCAGCAGTGGACAGACGAACACTGAAGCTTTCTTT.

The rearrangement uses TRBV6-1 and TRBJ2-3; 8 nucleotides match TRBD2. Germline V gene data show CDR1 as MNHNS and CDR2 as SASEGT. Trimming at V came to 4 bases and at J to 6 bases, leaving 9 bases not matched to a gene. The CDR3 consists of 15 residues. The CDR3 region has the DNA TGTGCCAGCAGTGCCTGGACTAGCTCGGCCGATACGCAGTATTTT. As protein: CASSAWTSSADTQYF.

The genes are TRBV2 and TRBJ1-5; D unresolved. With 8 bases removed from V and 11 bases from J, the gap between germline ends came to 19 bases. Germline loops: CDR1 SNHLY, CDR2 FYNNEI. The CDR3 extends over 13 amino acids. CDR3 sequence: CASGSTIESAQHF. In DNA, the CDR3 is TGTGCCAGCGGATCTACTATTGAATCAGCCCAGCATTTT.

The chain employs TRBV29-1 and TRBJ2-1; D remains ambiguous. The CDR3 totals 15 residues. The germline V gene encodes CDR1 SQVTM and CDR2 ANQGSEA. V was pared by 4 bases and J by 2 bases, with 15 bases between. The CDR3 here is CSVGEGKHTYNEQFF. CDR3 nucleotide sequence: TGCAGCGTTGGGGAAGGGAAGCACACCTACAATGAGCAGTTCTTC.

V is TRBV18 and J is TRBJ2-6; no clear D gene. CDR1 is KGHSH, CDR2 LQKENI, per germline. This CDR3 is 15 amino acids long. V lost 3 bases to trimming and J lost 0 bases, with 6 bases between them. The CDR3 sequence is CASSPPASGANVLTF. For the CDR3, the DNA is TGTGCCAGCTCACCTCCCGCCTCTGGGGCCAACGTCCTGACTTTC.

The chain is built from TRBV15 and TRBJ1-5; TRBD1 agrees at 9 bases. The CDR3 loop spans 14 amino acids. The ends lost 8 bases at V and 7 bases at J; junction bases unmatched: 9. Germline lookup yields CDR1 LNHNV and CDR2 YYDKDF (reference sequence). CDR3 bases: TGTGCCACCTCCGGGACAGGGAGTCGGCAGCCCCAGCATTTT. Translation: CATSGTGSRQPQHF.

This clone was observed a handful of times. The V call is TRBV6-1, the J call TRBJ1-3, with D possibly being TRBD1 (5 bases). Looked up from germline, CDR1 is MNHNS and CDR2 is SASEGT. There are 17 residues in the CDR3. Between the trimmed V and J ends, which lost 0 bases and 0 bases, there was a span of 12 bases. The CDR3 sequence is CASSEAWGRASGNTIYF. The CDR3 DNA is TGTGCCAGCAGTGAAGCTTGGGGCAGGGCCTCTGGAAACACCATATATTTT.

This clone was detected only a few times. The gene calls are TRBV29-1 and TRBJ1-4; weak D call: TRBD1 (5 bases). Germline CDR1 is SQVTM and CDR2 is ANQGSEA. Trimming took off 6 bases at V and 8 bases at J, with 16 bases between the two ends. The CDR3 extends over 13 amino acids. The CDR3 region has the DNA TGCAGCGTCCGGAGGACACGGGAGGAAAAACTGTTTTTT. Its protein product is CSVRRTREEKLFF.

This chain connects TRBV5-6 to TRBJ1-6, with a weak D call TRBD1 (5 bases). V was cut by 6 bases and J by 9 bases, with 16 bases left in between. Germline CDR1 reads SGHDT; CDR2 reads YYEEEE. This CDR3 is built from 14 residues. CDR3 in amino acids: CASIRGGFGSPLHF. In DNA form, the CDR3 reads TGTGCCAGCATCCGGGGCGGTTTTGGTTCACCCCTCCACTTT.

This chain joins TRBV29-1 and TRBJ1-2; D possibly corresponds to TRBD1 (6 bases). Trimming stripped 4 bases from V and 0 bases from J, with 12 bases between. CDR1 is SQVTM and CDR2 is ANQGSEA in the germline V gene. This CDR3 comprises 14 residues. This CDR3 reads CSVAPGQSNYGYTF. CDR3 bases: TGCAGCGTTGCTCCCGGACAGTCTAACTATGGCTACACCTTC.

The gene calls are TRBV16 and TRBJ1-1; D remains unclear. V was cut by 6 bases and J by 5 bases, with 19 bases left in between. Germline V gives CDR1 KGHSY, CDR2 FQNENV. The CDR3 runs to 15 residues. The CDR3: CASSLNQRVTTEAFF. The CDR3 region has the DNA TGTGCCAGCAGTCTTAATCAGAGGGTAACGACTGAAGCTTTCTTT.

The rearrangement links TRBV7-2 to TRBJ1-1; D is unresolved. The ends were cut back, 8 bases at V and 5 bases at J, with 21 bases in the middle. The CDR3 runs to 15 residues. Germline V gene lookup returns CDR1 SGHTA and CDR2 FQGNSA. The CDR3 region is CASRRGGLSGTEAFF. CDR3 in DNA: TGTGCCAGCCGGAGAGGAGGATTGTCGGGGACTGAAGCTTTCTTT.

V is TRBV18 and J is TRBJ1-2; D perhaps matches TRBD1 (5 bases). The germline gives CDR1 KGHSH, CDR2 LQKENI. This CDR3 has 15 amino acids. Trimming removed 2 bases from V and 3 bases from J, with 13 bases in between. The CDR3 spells CASSPSAGGDYGYTF. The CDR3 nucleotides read TGTGCCAGCTCACCATCGGCCGGAGGGGACTATGGCTACACCTTC.

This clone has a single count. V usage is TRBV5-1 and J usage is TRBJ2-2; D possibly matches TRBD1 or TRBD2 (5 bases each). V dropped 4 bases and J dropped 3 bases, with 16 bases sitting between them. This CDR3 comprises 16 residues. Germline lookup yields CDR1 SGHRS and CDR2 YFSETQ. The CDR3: CASSPGAGGHTGELFF. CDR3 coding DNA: TGCGCCAGCAGCCCCGGGGCGGGCGGCCACACCGGGGAGCTGTTTTTT.

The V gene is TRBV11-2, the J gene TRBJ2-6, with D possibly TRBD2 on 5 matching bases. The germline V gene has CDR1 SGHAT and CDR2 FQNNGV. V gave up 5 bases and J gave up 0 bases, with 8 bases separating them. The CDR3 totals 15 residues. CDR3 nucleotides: TGTGCCAGCAGCCCAGGACTCTCTGGGGCCAACGTCCTGACTTTC. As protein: CASSPGLSGANVLTF.

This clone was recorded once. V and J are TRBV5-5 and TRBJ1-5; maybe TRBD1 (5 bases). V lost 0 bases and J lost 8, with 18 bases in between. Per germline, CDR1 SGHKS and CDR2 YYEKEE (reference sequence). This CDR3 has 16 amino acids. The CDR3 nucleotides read TGTGCCAGCAGCTTGGGGGCCAGGGCCGAGGTTAAGCCCCAGCATTTT. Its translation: CASSLGARAEVKPQHF.

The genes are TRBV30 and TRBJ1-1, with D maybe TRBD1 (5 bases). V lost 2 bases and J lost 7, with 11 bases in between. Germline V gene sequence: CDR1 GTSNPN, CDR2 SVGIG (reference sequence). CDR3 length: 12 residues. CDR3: CAWSPQRGEAFF. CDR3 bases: TGTGCCTGGAGTCCCCAGAGGGGTGAAGCTTTCTTT.

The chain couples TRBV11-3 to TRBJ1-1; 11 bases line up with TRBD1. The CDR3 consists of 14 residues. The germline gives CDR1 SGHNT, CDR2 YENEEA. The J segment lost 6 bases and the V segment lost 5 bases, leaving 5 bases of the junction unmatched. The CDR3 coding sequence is TGTGCCAGCAGCAAGGGACAGGGGGTTTCTGAAGCTTTCTTT. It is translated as CASSKGQGVSEAFF. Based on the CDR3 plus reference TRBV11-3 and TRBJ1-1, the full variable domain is EAGVVQSPRYKIIEKKQPVAFWCNPISGHNTLYWYLQNLGQGPELLIRYENEEAVDDSQLPKDRFSAERLKGVDSTLKIQPAELGDSAVYLCASSKGQGVSEAFFGQGTRLTVV.

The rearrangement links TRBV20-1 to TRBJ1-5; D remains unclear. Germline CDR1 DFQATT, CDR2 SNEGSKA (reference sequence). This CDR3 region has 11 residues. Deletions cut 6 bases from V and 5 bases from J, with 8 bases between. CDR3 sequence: CSATVDQPQHF. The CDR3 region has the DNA TGCAGTGCCACAGTAGATCAGCCCCAGCATTTT.

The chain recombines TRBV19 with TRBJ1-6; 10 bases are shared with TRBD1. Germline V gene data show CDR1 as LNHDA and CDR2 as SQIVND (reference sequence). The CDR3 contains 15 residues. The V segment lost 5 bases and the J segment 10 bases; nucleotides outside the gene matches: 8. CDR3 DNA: TGTGCCAGTAGTGTCGGACAGGGGGTAGGGTCACCCCTCCACTTT. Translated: CASSVGQGVGSPLHF.

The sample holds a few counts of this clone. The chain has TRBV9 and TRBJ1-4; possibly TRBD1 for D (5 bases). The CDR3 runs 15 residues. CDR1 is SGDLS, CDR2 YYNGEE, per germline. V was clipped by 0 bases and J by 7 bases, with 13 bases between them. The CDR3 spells CASSVGQGGVEKLFF. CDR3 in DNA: TGTGCCAGCAGCGTAGGGCAGGGTGGGGTTGAAAAACTGTTTTTT.